This entry features one T cell receptor (beta chain) sequence. This sample stems from a study of blood T cell repertoires in COVID-19. About the study: Samples representing acute and convalescent COVID-19 were sourced from the United States, Italy and Spain. PBMCs, B-cell-depleted T cells, or T cells were the source of the cDNA or gDNA that made up the material.

Authors' data handling: For nucleated cells, counts were estimated from reference gene primer amplification. Assay: immunoSEQ multiplex PCR; the TCRdb copy retains only in-frame clones and omits some. From that table come the V and J calls and clone size; the DNA was used to work out D and trimming. Here the sample spans about 220,000 clones, approximately 84% being singletons. CDR1 is MNHEY, CDR2 SMNVEV, per germline (reference sequence). With V trimmed by 7 bases and J by 4 bases, 12 bases remained unmatched. The CDR3 covers 15 residues. This chain joins TRBV27 and TRBJ2-7; 8 nucleotides match TRBD2. The TCR sequence derives from a man aged 40-49 years with active or convalescent COVID-19. The material sequenced was peripheral blood. The CDR3 coding sequence is TGTGCCAGCACCCCCTTGCGGAGCGGGAGTTACGAGCAGTACTTC. Its protein product is CASTPLRSGSYEQYF.